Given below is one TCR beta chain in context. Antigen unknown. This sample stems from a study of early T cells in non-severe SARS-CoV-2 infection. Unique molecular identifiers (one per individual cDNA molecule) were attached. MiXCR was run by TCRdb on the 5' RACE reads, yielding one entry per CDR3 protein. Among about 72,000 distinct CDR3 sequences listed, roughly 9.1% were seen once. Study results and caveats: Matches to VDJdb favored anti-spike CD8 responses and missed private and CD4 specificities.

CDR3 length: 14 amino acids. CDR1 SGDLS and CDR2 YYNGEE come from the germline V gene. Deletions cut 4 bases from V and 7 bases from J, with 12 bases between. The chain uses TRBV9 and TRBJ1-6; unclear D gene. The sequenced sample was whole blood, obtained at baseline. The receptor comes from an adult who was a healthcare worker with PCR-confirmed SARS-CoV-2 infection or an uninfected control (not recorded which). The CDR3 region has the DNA TGTGCCAGCAGCCCTCGTACGGTAAATTCACCCCTCCACTTT. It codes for CASSPRTVNSPLHF.